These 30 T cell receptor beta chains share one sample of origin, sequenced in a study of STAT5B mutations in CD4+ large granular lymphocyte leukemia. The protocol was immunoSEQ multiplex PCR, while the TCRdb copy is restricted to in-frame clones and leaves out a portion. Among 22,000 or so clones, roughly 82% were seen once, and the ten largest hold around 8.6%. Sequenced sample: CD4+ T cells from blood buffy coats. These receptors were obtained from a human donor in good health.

CDR3 coding DNA: TGTGCCAGCAGTGATCCGGGACAGGGGTATCAGCCCCAGCATTTT. It is translated as CASSDPGQGYQPQHF. The chain joins TRBV28 to TRBJ1-5; 10 nucleotides line up with TRBD1. The CDR3 is 15 residues long. Looked up from germline, CDR1 is MDHEN and CDR2 is SYDVKM. V dropped 5 bases and J dropped 5; count of bases not matched to a gene: 6.

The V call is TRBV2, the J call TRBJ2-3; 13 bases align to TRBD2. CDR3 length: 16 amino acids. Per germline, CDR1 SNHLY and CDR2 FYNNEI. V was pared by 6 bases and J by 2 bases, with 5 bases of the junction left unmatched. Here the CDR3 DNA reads TGTGCCAGCAGCCTAGGACTAGCGGGAGTCACAGATACGCAGTATTTT. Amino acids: CASSLGLAGVTDTQYF.

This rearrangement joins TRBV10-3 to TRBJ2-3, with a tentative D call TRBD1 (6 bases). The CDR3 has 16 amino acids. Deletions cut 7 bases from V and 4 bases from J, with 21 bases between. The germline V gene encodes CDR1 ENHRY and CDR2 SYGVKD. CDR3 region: CAITSGAGPGSDTQYF. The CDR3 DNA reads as TGTGCCATCACGTCAGGGGCAGGGCCGGGGTCAGATACGCAGTATTTT.

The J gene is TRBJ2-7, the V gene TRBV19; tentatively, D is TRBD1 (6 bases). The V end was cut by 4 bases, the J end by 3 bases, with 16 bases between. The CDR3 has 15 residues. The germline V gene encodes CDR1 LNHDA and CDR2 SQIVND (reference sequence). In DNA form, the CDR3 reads TGTGCCAGTAGTACACGTCAGGGGCAAATCTACGAGCAGTACTTC. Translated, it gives CASSTRQGQIYEQYF.

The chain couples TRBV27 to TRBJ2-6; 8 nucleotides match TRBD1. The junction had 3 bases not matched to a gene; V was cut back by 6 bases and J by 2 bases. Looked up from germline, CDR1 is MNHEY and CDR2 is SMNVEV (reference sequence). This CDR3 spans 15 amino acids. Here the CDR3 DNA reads TGTGCCAGCAGCCCGGACAGGGCTGGGGCCAACGTCCTGACTTTC. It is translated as CASSPDRAGANVLTF.

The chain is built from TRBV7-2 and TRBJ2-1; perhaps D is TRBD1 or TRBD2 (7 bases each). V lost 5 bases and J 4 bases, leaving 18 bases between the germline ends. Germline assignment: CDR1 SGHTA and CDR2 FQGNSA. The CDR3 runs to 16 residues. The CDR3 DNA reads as TGTGCCAGCAGCCCCAGGGGGAGCGGGGCATACAATGAGCAGTTCTTC. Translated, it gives CASSPRGSGAYNEQFF.

CDR3 protein: CASSLLPGGEAFF. The DNA of the CDR3 is TGTGCCAGCAGCTTACTCCCGGGTGGTGAAGCTTTCTTT. The chain uses TRBV7-2 and TRBJ1-1; D unclear. Germline lookup yields CDR1 SGHTA and CDR2 FQGNSA. V was clipped by 2 bases and J by 7 bases, with 11 bases between them. There are 13 residues in the CDR3.

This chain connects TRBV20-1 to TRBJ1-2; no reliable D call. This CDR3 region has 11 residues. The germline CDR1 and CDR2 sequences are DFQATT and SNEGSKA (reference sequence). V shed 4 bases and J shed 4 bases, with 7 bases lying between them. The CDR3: CSATPVYGYTF. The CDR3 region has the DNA TGCAGTGCTACCCCAGTCTATGGCTACACCTTC.

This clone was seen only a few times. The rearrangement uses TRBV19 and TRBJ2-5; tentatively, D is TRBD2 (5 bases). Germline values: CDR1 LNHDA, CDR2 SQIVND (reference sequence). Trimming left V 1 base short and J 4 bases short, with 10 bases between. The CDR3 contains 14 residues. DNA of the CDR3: TGTGCCAGTAGTATAGGAGGGTATGGAGAGACCCAGTACTTC. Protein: CASSIGGYGETQYF.

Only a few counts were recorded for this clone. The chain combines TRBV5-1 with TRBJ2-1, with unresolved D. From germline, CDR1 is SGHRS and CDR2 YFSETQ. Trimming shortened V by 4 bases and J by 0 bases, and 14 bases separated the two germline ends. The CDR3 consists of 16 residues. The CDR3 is CASSKDPPSSYNEQFF. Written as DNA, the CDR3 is TGCGCCAGCAGCAAGGACCCACCGAGCTCCTACAATGAGCAGTTCTTC.

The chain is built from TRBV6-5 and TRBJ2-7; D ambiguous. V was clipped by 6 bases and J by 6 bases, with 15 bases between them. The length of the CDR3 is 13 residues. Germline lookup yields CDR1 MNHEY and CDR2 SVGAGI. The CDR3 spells CASSRPPRAEQYF. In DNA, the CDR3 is TGTGCCAGCAGCCGCCCCCCCCGCGCCGAGCAGTACTTC.

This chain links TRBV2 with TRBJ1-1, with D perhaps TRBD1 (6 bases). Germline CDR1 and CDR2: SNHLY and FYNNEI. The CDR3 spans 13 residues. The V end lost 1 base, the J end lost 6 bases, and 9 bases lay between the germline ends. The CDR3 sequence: CASSEVGGAEAFF. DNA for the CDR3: TGTGCCAGCAGTGAAGTAGGGGGGGCTGAAGCTTTCTTT.

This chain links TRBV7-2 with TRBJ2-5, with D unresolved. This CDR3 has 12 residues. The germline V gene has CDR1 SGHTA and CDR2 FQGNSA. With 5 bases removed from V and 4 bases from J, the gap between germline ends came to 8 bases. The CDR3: CASSPGLETQYF. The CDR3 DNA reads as TGTGCCAGCAGCCCGGGCTTAGAGACCCAGTACTTC.

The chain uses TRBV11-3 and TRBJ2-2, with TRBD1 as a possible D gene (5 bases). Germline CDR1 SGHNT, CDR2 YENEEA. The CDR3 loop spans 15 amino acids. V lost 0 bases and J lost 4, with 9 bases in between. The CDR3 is CASSLEQVFTGELFF. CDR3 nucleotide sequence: TGTGCCAGCAGCTTAGAACAGGTGTTCACCGGGGAGCTGTTTTTT.

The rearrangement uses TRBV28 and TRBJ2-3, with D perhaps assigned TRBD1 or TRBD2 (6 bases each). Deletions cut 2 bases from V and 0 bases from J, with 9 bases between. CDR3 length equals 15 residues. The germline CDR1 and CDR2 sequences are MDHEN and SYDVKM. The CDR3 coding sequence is TGTGCCAGCAGTTTAGGGGGGCCTAGCACAGATACGCAGTATTTT. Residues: CASSLGGPSTDTQYF.

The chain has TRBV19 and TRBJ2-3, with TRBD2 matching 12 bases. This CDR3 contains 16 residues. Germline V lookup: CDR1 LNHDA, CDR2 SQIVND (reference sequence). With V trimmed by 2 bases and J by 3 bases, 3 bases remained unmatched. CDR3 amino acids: CASSITLAGGTDTQYF. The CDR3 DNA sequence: TGTGCCAGTAGTATAACCCTAGCGGGAGGGACAGATACGCAGTATTTT.

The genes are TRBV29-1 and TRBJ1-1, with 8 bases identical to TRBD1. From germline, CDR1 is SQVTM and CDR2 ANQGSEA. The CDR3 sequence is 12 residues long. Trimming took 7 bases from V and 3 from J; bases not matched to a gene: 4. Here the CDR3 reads CSAEDRDTEAFF. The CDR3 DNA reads TGCAGCGCCGAGGACAGGGACACTGAAGCTTTCTTT.

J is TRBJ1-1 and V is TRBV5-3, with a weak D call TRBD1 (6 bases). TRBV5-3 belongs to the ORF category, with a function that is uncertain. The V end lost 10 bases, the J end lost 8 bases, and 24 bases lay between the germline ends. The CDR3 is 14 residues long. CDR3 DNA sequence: TGTGCCGAGGGCTACAACTCCAGGGGTTCCGAAGCTTTCTTT. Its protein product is CAEGYNSRGSEAFF.

This CDR3 reads CASSSAANTGELFF. The DNA of the CDR3 is TGCGCCAGCAGCTCGGCGGCGAACACCGGGGAGCTGTTTTTT. The chain recombines TRBV5-1 with TRBJ2-2, with D hard to call. The V gene's germline CDR1 is SGHRS and CDR2 YFSETQ. Trimming took off 3 bases at V and 0 bases at J, with 6 bases between the two ends. CDR3 size: 14 residues.

CDR3 DNA sequence: TGTGCCAGCAGTTTAGGGGCGGGAGGGTGGTACGAGCAGTACTTC. Translation: CASSLGAGGWYEQYF. This rearrangement joins TRBV27 to TRBJ2-7; 9 nucleotides agree with TRBD2. CDR1 MNHEY and CDR2 SMNVEV come from the germline V gene (reference sequence). V shed 2 bases and J 4 bases; nucleotides not matched to a gene: 6. The CDR3 runs to 15 residues.

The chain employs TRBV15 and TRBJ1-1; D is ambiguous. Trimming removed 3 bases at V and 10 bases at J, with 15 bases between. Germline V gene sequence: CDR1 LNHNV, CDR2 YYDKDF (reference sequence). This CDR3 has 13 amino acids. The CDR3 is CATSSGPDVTAFF. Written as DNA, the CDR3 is TGTGCCACCAGCAGCGGACCCGATGTTACAGCTTTCTTT.

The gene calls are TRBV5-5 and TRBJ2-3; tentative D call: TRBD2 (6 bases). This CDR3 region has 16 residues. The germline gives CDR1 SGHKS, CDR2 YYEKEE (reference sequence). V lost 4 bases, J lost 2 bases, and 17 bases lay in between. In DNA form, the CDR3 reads TGTGCCAGCAGCCATCAACCGGGACTGGACACAGATACGCAGTATTTT. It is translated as CASSHQPGLDTDTQYF.

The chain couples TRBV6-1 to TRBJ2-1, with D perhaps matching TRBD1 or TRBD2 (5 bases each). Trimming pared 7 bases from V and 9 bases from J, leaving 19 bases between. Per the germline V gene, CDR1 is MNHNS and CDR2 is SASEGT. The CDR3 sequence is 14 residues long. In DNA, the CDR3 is TGTGCCAGCACCCAACTGGGGCAAGGAGGTGAGCAGTTCTTC. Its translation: CASTQLGQGGEQFF.

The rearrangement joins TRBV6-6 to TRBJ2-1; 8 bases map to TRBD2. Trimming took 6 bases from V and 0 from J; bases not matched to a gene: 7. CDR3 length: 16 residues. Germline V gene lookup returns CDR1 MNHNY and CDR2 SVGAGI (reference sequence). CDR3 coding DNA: TGTGCCAGCAGAAACCGGGAGGGCGTCTCCTACAATGAGCAGTTCTTC. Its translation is CASRNREGVSYNEQFF.

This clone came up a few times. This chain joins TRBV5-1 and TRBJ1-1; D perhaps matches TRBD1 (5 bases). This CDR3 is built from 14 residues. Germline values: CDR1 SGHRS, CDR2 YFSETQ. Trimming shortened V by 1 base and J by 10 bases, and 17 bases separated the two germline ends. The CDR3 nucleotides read TGCGCCAGCAGCTTGCCTTTTGAAGGGCAGGGAGCTTTCTTT. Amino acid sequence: CASSLPFEGQGAFF.

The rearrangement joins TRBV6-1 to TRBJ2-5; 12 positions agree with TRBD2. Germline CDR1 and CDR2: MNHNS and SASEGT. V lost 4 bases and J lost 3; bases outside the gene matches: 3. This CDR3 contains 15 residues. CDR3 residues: CASSAWTSGKETQYF. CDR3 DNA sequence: TGTGCCAGCAGTGCCTGGACTAGCGGGAAAGAGACCCAGTACTTC.

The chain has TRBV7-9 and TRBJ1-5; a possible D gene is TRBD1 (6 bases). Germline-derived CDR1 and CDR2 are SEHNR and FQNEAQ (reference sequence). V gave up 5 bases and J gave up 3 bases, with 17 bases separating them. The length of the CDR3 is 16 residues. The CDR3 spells CASSPGAGHYNQPQHF. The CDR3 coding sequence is TGTGCCAGCAGCCCAGGGGCGGGACACTACAATCAGCCCCAGCATTTT.

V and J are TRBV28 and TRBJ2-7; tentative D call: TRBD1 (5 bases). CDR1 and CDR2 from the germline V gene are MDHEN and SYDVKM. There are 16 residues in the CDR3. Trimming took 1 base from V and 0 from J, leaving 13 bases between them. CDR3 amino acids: CASSLFAGISSYEQYF. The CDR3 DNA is TGTGCCAGCAGTTTATTCGCAGGGATTAGCTCCTACGAGCAGTACTTC.

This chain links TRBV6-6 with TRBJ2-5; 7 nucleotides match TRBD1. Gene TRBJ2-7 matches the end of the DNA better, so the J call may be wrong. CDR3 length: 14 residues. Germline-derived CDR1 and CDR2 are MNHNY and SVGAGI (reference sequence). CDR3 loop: CASRLDRVTHEQYF. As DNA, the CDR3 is TGTGCCAGCAGACTCGACAGGGTTACCCACGAGCAGTACTTC.

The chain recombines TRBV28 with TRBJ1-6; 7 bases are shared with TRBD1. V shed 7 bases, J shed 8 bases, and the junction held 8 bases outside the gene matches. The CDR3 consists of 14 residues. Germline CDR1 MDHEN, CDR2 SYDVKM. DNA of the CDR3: TGTGCCAGCACCCGACAGGGTCTGGATTCACCCCTCCACTTT. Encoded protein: CASTRQGLDSPLHF.